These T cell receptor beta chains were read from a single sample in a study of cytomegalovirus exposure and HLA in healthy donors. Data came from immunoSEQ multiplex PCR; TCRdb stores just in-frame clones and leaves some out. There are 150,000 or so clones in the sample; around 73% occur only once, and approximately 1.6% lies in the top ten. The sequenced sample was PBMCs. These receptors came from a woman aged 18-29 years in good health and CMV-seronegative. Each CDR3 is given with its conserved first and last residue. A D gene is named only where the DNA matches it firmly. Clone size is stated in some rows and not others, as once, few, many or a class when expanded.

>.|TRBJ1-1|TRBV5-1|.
CASSLSQSDRKAFF
TGCGCCAGCAGCTTGTCCCAGAGCGACCGGAAAGCTTTCTTT
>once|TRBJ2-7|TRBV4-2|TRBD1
CASSQGTGDSEQYF
TGTGCCAGCAGCCAAGGGACAGGGGATTCCGAGCAGTACTTC
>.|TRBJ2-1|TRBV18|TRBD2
CASSPQRGAGGDNEQFF
TGTGCCAGCTCACCGCAACGGGGGGCGGGAGGAGACAATGAGCAGTTCTTC
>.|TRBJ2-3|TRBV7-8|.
CASSAAGTQYF
TGTGCCAGCAGCGCGGCGGGGACGCAGTATTTT
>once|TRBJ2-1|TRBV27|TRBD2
CASSLRELPSGGGQFF
TGTGCCAGCAGTTTAAGGGAGCTTCCTAGCGGCGGGGGGCAGTTCTTC
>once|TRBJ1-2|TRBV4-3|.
CASSQLPGLQTYYGYTF
TGCGCCAGCAGCCAATTACCGGGACTCCAAACGTACTATGGCTACACCTTC
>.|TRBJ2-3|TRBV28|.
CASSLSYGGQEADTQYF
TGTGCCAGCAGTTTATCATACGGGGGGCAAGAGGCAGATACGCAGTATTTT
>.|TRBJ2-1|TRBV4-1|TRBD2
CASSQNERGPYNEQFF
TGCGCCAGCAGCCAAAACGAGCGGGGCCCGTACAATGAGCAGTTCTTC
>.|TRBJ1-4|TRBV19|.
CASRRAVNEKLFF
TGTGCCAGTAGGAGGGCAGTTAATGAAAAACTGTTTTTT
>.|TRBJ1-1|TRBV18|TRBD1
CASSPQTGSMNTEAFF
TGTGCCAGCTCACCACAGACAGGGAGCATGAACACTGAAGCTTTCTTT
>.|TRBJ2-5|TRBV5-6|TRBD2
CASSLAGREQETQYF
TGTGCCAGCAGCTTGGCAGGGAGGGAACAAGAGACCCAGTACTTC
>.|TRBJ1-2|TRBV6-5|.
CASSPDRAFGYTF
TGCGCCAGCAGTCCCGACAGAGCCTTTGGCTACACCTTC
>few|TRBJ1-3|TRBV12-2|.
CASRYTGLGGTGNTIYF
TGTGCAAGTCGTTATACGGGCTTAGGGGGCACGGGAAACACCATATATTTT
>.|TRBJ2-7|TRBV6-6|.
CASTRDMIYEQYF
TGTGCCAGCACCCGAGACATGATCTACGAGCAGTACTTC
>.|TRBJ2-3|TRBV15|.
CATSRAGVRGISTDTQYF
TGTGCCACCAGCAGAGCAGGCGTCAGGGGAATAAGCACAGATACGCAGTATTTT
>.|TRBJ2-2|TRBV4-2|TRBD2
CASSLRTSARELFF
TGTGCCAGCAGCTTAAGGACTAGCGCACGGGAGCTGTTTTTT
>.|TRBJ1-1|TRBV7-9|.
CASSYFMNTEAFF
TGTGCCAGCAGCTACTTCATGAACACTGAAGCTTTCTTT
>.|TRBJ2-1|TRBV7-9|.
CASSLEDSPADEQFF
TGTGCCAGCAGCTTAGAGGACAGCCCGGCGGATGAGCAGTTCTTC
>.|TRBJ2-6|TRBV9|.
CASSVEANGLTF
TGTGCCAGCAGCGTGGAGGCCAACGGCCTGACTTTC
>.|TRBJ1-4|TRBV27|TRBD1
CASSLAGGGEKLFF
TGTGCCAGCAGTTTAGCAGGGGGCGGTGAAAAACTGTTTTTT
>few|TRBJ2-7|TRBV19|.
CASSIGGGTYEQYF
TGTGCCAGTAGTATAGGTGGGGGGACCTACGAGCAGTACTTC
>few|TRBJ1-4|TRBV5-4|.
CASSSRGTTNEKLFF
TGTGCCAGCAGCTCGCGGGGGACGACTAATGAAAAACTGTTTTTT
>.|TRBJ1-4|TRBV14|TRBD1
CASSQYGQGVPEKLFF
TGTGCCAGCAGCCAATACGGACAGGGGGTCCCTGAAAAACTGTTTTTT
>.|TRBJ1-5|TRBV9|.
CASSVDINQPQHF
TGTGCCAGCAGCGTCGACATCAATCAGCCCCAGCATTTT
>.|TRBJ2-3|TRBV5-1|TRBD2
CASKAGAVSSDTQYF
TGCGCCAGCAAAGCGGGGGCGGTATCTTCAGATACGCAGTATTTT
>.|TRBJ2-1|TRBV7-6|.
CASSYASHNEQFF
TGTGCCAGCAGCTACGCCAGTCACAATGAGCAGTTCTTC
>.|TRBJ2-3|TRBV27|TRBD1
CASTDGTATDTQYF
TGTGCCAGCACCGACGGGACAGCCACAGATACGCAGTATTTT
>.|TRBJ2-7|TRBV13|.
CASSFNPGELNEQYF
TGTGCCAGCAGCTTCAATCCAGGGGAATTAAACGAGCAGTACTTC
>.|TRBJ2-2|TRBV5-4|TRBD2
CASSLGLAGATNTGELFF
TGTGCCAGCAGCTTGGGCCTAGCGGGAGCTACGAACACCGGGGAGCTGTTTTTT
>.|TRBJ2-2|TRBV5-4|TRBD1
CASKQGQGFKNTGELFF
TGTGCCAGCAAACAGGGGCAGGGTTTTAAGAACACCGGGGAGCTGTTTTTT
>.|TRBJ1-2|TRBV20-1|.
CSVDYGYTF
TGCAGTGTCGACTATGGCTACACCTTC
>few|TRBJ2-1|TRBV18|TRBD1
CASSPLGDRGNEQFF
TGTGCCAGCTCACCACTCGGGGACAGGGGAAATGAGCAGTTCTTC
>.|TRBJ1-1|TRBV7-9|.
CASSLLGGNTEAFF
TGTGCCAGCAGCTTATTGGGAGGGAACACTGAAGCTTTCTTT
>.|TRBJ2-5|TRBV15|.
CATSKSGNKETQYF
TGTGCCACCAGCAAGTCCGGGAACAAAGAGACCCAGTACTTC
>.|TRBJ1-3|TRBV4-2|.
CASSQDPSSGNTIYF
TGTGCCAGCAGCCAAGATCCGAGCTCTGGAAACACCATATATTTT
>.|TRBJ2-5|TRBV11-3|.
CASSSGQGGETQYF
TGTGCCAGCAGCTCCGGACAGGGAGGGGAGACCCAGTACTTC
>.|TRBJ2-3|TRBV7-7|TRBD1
CASSLGTVGTDTQYF
TGTGCTAGCAGCTTAGGGACAGTTGGTACAGATACGCAGTATTTT
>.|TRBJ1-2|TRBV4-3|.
CASSQGSGIYTF
TGCGCCAGCAGCCAAGGCTCAGGTATCTACACCTTC
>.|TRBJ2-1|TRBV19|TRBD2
CASSITSGGGNNEQFF
TGTGCCAGTAGTATTACTAGCGGGGGGGGGAACAATGAGCAGTTCTTC
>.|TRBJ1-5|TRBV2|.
CASSGEVSNQPQHF
TGCGCCAGCAGTGGGGAGGTCAGCAATCAGCCCCAGCATTTT